This T cell receptor (beta chain) was observed in a study of blood T cell repertoires in COVID-19. Overall study: The United States, Italy and Spain provided the acute and convalescent COVID-19 samples. Nucleic acid was either cDNA or gDNA, and it came from T cells, B-cell-depleted T cells, or PBMCs.

Per the authors' pipeline: Counts of nucleated cells, estimated from reference gene primer amplification, were obtained. Clones were read by immunoSEQ multiplex PCR, and TCRdb kept only the in-frame ones, dropping some. That table is the source of V, J and clone size, and D and trimming were worked out from the DNA. The sample lists roughly 30,000 clones; approximately 67% were seen once. This clone has only one observation. CDR3 length: 11 residues. V shed 5 bases and J shed 4 bases, with 5 bases lying between them. The germline gives CDR1 SGHTA, CDR2 FQGTGA. This sequence joins TRBV7-3 and TRBJ1-1; D is undetermined. The clonotype originates from a human donor in a cohort sampled during active COVID-19. Sequenced sample: peripheral blood. The CDR3 DNA follows: TGTGCCAGCAGCCGGGGCACTGAAGCTTTCTTT. Translation gives CASSRGTEAFF.